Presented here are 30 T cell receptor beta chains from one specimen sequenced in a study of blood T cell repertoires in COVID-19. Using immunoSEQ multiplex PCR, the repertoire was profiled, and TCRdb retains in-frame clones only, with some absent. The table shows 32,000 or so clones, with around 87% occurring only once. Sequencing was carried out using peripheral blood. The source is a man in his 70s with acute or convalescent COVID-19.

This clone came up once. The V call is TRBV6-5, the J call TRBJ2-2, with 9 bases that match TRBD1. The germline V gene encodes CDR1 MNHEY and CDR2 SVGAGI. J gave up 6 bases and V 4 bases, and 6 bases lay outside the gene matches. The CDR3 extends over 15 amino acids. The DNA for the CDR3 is TGTGCCAGCAGTTCCGAGGGACAGGGAGCCGGGGAGCTGTTTTTT. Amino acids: CASSSEGQGAGELFF.

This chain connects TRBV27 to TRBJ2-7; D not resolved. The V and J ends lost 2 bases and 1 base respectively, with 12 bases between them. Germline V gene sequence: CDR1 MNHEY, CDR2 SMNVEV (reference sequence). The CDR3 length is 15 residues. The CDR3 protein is CASSLGPVTSYEQYF. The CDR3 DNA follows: TGTGCCAGCAGTTTAGGGCCAGTAACTTCCTACGAGCAGTACTTC.

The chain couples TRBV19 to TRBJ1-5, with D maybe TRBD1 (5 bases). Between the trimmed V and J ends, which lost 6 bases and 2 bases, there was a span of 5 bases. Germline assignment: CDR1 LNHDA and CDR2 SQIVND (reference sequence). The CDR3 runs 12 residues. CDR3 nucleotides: TGTGCCAGTAGGACAGGCAATCAGCCCCAGCATTTT. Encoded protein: CASRTGNQPQHF.

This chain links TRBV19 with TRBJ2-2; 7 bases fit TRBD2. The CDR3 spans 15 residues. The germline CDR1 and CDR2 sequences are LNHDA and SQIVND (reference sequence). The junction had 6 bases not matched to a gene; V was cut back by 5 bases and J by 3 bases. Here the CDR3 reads CASSRWGGDTGELFF. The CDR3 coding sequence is TGTGCCAGTAGTCGGTGGGGAGGGGACACCGGGGAGCTGTTTTTT.

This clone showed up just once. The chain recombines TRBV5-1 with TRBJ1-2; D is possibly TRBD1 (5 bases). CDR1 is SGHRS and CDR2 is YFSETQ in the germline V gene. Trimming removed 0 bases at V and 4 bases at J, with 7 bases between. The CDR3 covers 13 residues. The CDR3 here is CASSLGTGYGYTF. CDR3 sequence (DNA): TGCGCCAGCAGCTTGGGAACAGGCTATGGCTACACCTTC.

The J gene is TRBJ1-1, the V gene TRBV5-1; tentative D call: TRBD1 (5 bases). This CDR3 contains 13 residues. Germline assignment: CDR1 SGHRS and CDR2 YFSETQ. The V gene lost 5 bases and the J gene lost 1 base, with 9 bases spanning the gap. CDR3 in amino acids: CASRQVRNTEAFF. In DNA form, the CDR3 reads TGCGCCAGCAGACAGGTCAGGAACACTGAAGCTTTCTTT.

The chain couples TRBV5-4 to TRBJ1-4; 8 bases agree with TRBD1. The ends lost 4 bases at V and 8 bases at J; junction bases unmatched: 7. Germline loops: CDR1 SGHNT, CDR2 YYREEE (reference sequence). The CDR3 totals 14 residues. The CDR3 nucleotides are TGTGCCAGCAGCCTCAGGGGGCAGGGAGAAAAACTGTTTTTT. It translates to CASSLRGQGEKLFF. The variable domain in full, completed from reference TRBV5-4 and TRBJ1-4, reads ETGVTQSPTHLIKTRGQQVTLRCSSQSGHNTVSWYQQALGQGPQFIFQYYREEENGRGNFPPRFSGLQFPNYSSELNVNALELDDSALYLCASSLRGQGEKLFFGSGTQLSVL.

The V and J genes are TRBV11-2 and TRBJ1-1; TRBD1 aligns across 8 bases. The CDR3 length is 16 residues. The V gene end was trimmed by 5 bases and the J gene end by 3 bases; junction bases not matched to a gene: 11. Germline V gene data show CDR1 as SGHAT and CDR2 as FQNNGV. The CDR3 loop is CASSVLTGAGDTEAFF. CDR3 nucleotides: TGTGCCAGCAGCGTTCTGACAGGGGCTGGGGACACTGAAGCTTTCTTT.

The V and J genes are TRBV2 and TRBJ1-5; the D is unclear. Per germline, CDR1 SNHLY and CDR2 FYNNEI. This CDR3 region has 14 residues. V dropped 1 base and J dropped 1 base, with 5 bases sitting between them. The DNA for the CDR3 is TGTGCCAGCAGTGAAGTGAGGAGCAATCAGCCCCAGCATTTT. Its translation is CASSEVRSNQPQHF.

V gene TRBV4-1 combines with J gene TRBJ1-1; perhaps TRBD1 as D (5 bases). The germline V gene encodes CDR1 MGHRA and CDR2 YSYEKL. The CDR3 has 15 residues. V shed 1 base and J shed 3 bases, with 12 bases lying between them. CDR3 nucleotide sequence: TGCGCCAGCAGCCAAGGTCCAGGGAAGGACACTGAAGCTTTCTTT. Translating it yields CASSQGPGKDTEAFF.

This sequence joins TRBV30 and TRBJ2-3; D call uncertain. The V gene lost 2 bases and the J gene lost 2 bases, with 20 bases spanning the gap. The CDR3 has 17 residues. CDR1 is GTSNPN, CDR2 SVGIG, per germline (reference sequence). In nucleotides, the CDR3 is TGTGCCTGGAGTCCCCCTGGCGCTTCCAGGAACACAGATACGCAGTATTTT. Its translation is CAWSPPGASRNTDTQYF.

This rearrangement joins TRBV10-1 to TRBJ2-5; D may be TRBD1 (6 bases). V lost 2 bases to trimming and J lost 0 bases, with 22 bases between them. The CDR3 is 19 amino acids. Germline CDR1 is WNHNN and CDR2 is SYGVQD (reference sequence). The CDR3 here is CASSEGRGTKSLYQETQYF. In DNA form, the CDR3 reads TGCGCCAGCAGTGAGGGGCGAGGGACAAAGTCTTTGTACCAAGAGACCCAGTACTTC.

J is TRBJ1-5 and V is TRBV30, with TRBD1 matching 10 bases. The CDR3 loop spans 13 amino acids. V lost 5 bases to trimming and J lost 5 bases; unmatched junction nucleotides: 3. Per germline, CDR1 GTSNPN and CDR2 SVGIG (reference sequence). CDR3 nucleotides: TGTGCCTGGCAGACAGGGGGCGATCAGCCCCAGCATTTT. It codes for CAWQTGGDQPQHF.

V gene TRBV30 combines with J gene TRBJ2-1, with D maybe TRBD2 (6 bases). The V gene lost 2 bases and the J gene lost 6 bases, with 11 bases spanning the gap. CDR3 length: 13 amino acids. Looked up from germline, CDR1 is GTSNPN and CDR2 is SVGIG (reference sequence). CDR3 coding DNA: TGTGCCTGGAGTATTAAAGCGGGCAATGAGCAGTTCTTC. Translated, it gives CAWSIKAGNEQFF.

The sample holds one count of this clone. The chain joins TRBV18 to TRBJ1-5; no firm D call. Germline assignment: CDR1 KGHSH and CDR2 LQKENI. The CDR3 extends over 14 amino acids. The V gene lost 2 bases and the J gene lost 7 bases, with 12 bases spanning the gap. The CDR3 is CASSPNGSGQPQHF. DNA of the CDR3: TGTGCCAGCTCACCAAACGGGAGTGGGCAGCCCCAGCATTTT.

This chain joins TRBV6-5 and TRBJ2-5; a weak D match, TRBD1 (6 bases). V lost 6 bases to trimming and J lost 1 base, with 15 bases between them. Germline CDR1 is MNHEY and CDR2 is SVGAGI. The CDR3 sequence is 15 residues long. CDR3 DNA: TGTGCCAGCAGCTCTTCAGGACAGTCCCAAGAGACCCAGTACTTC. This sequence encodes CASSSSGQSQETQYF.

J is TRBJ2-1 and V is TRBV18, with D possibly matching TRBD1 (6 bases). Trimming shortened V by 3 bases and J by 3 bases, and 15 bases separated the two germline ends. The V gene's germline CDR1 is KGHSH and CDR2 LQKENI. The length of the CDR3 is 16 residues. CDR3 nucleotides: TGTGCCAGCTCACCGTCCAGGGGTAGCCTCTACAATGAGCAGTTCTTC. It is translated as CASSPSRGSLYNEQFF.

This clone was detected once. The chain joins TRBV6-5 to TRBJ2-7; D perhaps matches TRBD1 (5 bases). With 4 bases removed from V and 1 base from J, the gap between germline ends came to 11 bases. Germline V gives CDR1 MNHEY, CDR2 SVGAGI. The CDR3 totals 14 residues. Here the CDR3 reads CASSSLGQSYEQYF. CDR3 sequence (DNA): TGTGCCAGCAGTTCCCTCGGACAATCCTACGAGCAGTACTTC.

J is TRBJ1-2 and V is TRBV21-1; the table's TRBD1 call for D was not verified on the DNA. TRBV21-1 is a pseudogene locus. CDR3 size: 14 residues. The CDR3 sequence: CASSKACRFYGYTF. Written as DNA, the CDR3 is TGTGCCAGCAGCAAAGCATGCAGATTCTATGGCTACACCTTC.

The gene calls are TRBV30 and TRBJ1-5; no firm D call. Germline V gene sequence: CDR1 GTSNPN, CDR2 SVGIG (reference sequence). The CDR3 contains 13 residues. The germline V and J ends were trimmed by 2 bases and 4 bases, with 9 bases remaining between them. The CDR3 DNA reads TGTGCCTGGAGTCCAGGTGGGAATCAGCCCCAGCATTTT. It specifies CAWSPGGNQPQHF.

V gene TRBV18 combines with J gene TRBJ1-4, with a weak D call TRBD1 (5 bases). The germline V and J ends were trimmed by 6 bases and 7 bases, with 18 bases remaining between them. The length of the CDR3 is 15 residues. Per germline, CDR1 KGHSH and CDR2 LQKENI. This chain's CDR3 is CASSNAAWGGEKLFF. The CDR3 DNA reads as TGTGCCAGCTCTAACGCCGCGTGGGGGGGTGAAAAACTGTTTTTT.

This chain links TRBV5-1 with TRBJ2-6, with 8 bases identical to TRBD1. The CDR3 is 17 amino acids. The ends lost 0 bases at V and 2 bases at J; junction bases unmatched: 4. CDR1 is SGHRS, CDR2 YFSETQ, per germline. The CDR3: CASSLVSGGAGANVLTF. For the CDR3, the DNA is TGCGCCAGCAGCTTGGTGTCAGGGGGCGCTGGGGCCAACGTCCTGACTTTC.

Here the CDR3 DNA reads TGTGCCAGCAGGCTCCCGGACAGGGGAAACTATGGCTACACCTTC. This sequence encodes CASRLPDRGNYGYTF. V gene TRBV28 combines with J gene TRBJ1-2, with 9 bases fitting TRBD1. CDR3 length: 15 amino acids. Germline loops: CDR1 MDHEN, CDR2 SYDVKM. Trimming cost V 6 bases and J 2 bases; bases outside gene matches: 7.

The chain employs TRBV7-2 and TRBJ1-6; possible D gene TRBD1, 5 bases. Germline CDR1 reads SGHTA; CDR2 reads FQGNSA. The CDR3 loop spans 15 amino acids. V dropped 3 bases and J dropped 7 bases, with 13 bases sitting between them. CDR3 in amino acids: CASSLLSKGNSPLHF. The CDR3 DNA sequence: TGTGCCAGCAGCTTGTTGTCGAAGGGGAATTCACCCCTCCACTTT.

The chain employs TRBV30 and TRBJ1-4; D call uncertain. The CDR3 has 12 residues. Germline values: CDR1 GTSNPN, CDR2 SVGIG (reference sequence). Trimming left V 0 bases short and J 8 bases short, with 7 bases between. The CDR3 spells CAWSVIEEKLFF. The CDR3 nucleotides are TGTGCCTGGAGTGTGATTGAGGAAAAACTGTTTTTT.

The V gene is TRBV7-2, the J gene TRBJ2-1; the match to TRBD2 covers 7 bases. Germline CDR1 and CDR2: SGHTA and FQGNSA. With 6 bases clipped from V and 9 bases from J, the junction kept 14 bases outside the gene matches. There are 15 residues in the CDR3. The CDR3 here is CASSFKAGRSPEQFF. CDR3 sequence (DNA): TGTGCCAGCAGTTTTAAAGCGGGAAGGTCCCCTGAGCAGTTCTTC.

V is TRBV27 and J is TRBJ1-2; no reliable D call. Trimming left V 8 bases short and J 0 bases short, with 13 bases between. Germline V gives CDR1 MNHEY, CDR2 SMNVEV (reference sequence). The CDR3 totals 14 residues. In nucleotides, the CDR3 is TGTGCCAGCGGTCGGGGAGAAGCTAACTATGGCTACACCTTC. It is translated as CASGRGEANYGYTF.

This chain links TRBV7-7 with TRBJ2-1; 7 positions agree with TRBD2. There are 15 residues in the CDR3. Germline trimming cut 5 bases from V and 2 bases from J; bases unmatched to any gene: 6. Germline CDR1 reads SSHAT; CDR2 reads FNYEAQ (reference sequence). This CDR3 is CASSPRTRPYNEQFF. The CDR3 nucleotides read TGTGCCAGCAGCCCCCGGACTAGACCCTACAATGAGCAGTTCTTC.

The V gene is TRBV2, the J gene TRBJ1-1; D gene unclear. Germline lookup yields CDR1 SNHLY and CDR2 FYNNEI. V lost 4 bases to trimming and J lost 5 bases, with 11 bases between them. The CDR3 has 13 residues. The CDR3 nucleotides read TGTGCCAGCAGTGGGACTTTGGGGACTGAAGCTTTCTTT. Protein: CASSGTLGTEAFF.

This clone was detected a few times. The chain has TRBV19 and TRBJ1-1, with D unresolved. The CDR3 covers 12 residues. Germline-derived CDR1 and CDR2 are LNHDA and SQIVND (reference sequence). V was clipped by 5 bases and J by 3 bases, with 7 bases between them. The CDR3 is CASSSRDTEAFF. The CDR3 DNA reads TGTGCCAGTAGTTCACGGGACACTGAAGCTTTCTTT.